Included here is one T cell receptor beta chain sequence, with context. What it binds is not known. The data derive from a study of shared clonotypes between healthy human individuals. Whole-study results and caveats: Clonotypes shared by all four donors outscored non-shared clonotypes in generation probability.

Naive CD8 cells lacked CD45RO and underwent positive selection for CCR7, leaving out terminally differentiated effector memory CD45RA+ cells. Across several immunoSEQ plates, the genomic DNA of each subset was split evenly. In the sorted-subset replicate PCRs, 150 to 250 ng DNA, 25,000 to 30,000 T cell genomes, was used. Generated by immunoSEQ multiplex PCR, the TCRdb table keeps only in-frame clones and is missing some. Among some 2 million clones listed, about 95% were seen once. The CDR3 has 14 residues. The germline V gene encodes CDR1 LNHDA and CDR2 SQIVND (reference sequence). The germline V and J ends were trimmed by 5 bases and 0 bases, with 11 bases remaining between them.

This rearrangement joins TRBV19 to TRBJ2-7, with D possibly matching TRBD1 (6 bases). The origin of this receptor is a man aged 18 to 29 in good health. Material: naive CD8+ T cells sorted from blood. The CDR3 DNA follows: TGTGCCAGTAGTTATACAGGGAGCTCCTACGAGCAGTACTTC. Protein: CASSYTGSSYEQYF.